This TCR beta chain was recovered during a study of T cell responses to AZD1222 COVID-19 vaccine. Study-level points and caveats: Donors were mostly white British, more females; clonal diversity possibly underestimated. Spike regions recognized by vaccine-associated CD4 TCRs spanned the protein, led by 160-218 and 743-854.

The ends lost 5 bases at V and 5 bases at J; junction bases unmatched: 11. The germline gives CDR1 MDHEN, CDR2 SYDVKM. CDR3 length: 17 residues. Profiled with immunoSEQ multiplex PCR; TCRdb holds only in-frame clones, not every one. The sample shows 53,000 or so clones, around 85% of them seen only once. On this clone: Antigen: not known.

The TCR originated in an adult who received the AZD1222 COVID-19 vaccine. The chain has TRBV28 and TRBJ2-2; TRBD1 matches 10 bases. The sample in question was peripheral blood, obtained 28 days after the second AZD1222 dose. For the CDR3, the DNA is TGTGCCAGCAGTCTCCCCGGGACAGGGGATGGGACCGGGGAGCTGTTTTTT. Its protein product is CASSLPGTGDGTGELFF.